The sequence of this T cell receptor (beta chain) was determined in a study of beta chain features in type 1 diabetes (dated by TCRdb to about 2018). In terms of the full investigation: No differences in mean age, gender distribution, total cell number or subset yield were found between patients and healthy donors. A total of 107,917,701 sorted cells were examined across all samples, and RNA yield correlated strongly with the number of cells per subset. The study compared TCRB repertoires of sorted circulating CD4+ T cell subsets between recently diagnosed type 1 diabetes patients and matched healthy donors. Whereas all 30 or so donors provided naive and central memory subsets, regulatory and stem cell-like memory subsets were isolated from just 8 patients and roughly 8 healthy donors.

Concerning this clone: Its antigen is not yet known. The input lacks base qualities; no much larger clone sits a single base away.

The entire isolated RNA was reverse transcribed using the High Capacity cDNA Reverse Transcription Kit, and thus expressed TCRB transcripts were sequenced. Deep immunoSEQ sequencing was applied to naive, central memory and regulatory T cell samples, giving an average of around 4 million total reads per sample. Sorted cells were lysed in RLT buffer, and RNA was extracted using DNase-treated RNeasy Micro or Mini kits according to cell number. To prevent cross-contamination, every cell subset was processed on its own, while patient and healthy donor samples were processed together. The immunoSEQ multiplex PCR was used to amplify TCRB sequences from cDNA, yielding 87-bp fragments that span the CDR3 region. The amplicons were sequenced using the Illumina HiSeq platform. In the authors' own workflow: PCR bias was corrected computationally using synthetic template baselines, and reads within Hamming distance 2 were collapsed, with unmergeable singletons discarded. Reads were aligned to IMGT to assign V, D and J genes, CDR3 length, and insertions or deletions at six rearrangement sites. Clonotype counts were normalized to sorted cell number within each subset before computing true diversity and Gini coefficients with the tcR R package. The overlap coefficient, calculated on TCRB nucleotide sequences, was used to measure repertoire sharing. Out-of-frame TCRB sequences from naive cells were analyzed as a proxy for the pre-selection repertoire. TCRdb holds this immuneACCESS table with in-frame rearrangements only. Some clones are missing; in checked studies, unresolved V genes explain under half, and the rest has no known cause. The V and J calls and clone size are taken from that table; D and trimming were inferred from the DNA. The sample table shows more than 250,000 clones, and around 24% are seen once. Together, the top ten hold 0.012% of the sample.

From each donor, a single peripheral blood sample of about 100 mL on average was drawn into heparinised tubes. Using a panel that included CD45RO, CCR7, CD25, CD127, CD95 and CD27, naive, central memory, regulatory and stem cell-like memory CD4+ T cells were sorted on a BD FACSAria II. Every sorted population had a purity above 95%. PBMCs were separated immediately by Lymphoprep density gradient centrifugation and were stained directly, without being cultured. So that batch effects would be minimized, each experiment stained and sorted samples in pairs, pairing one healthy donor with one patient. Trimming removed 1 base from V and 0 bases from J, leaving 7 bases between the germline ends. The CDR3, cysteine through phenylalanine, is 16 amino acids long. Here the CDR3 DNA is all that survives: 48 bases in frame from base 1. The germline V gene (reference sequence) supplies CDR1 MNHEY and CDR2 SMNVEV.

What the authors observed across the whole study: HLA sub-analyses involved small numbers of individuals, so any influence of HLA type on TCRB rearrangement remained unresolved. Shorter templates might be favored by PCR, yet because patient and control samples were amplified and corrected together, any such skew would affect both groups equally. A moderate but significant shortening of TCRB CDR3 length was observed in type 1 diabetes patients in all four CD4+ subsets. Because cDNA was sequenced instead of genomic DNA, highly expressing activated cells could be over-represented, though the groups showed no difference in activation or CD3 levels. Naive, central memory and regulatory TCRB repertoires appeared to be more similar among patients than among healthy donors. At VDJ recombination sites, patients with type 1 diabetes made fewer insertions and deleted more nucleotides, a pattern implying thymic rearrangement abnormalities.

The receptor was derived from a woman aged 25 to 39 with type 1 diabetes. The sample taken for sequencing was naive CD4+ T cells from blood. What the cell subset or site label conveys for this sample: true naive CD4+ T cells. Rearrangement joined TRBV27 to TRBJ2-6; there is no confident call for the D gene. The CDR3 protein sequence reads: CASSLYRSSGANVLTF. The sequenced DNA is TGTGCCAGCAGTTTATACCGCAGCTCTGGGGCCAACGTCCTGACTTTC.